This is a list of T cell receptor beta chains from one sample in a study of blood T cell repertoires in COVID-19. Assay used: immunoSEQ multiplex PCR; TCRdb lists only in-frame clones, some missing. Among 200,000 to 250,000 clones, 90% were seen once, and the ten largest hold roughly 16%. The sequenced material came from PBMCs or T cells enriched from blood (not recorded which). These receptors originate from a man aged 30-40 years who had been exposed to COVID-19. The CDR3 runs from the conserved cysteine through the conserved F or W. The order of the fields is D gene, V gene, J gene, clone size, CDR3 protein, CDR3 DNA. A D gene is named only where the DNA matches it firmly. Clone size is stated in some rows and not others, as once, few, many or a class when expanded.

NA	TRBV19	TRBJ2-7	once	CASSTLTDAVAHEQYF	TGTGCCAGTAGTACCCTAACCGACGCGGTTGCTCACGAGCAGTACTTC
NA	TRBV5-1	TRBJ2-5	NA	CASSLVASRETQYF	TGCGCCAGCAGCTTGGTGGCTAGCCGAGAGACCCAGTACTTC
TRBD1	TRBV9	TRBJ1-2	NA	CASHPRTGGNYGYTF	TGTGCCAGCCATCCCCGGACAGGGGGGAACTATGGCTACACCTTC
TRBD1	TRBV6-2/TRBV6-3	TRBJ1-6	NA	CASSKTGASSYNSPLHF	TGTGCCAGCAGTAAAACAGGGGCCAGCTCCTATAATTCACCCCTCCACTTT
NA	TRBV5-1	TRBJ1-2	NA	CASSLAGAANYGYTF	TGCGCCAGCAGCTTGGCAGGGGCCGCTAACTATGGCTACACCTTC
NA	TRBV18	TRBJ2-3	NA	CASSPTRVRDTQYF	TGTGCCAGCTCACCGACGAGGGTGCGAGATACGCAGTATTTT
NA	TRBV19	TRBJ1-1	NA	CASSLRGGAENTEAFF	TGTGCCAGTAGCCTCCGGGGGGGGGCAGAGAACACTGAAGCTTTCTTT
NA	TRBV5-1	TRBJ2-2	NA	CASSHPWGVAGELFF	TGCGCCAGCAGCCACCCTTGGGGGGTGGCCGGGGAGCTGTTTTTT
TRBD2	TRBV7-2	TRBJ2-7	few	CASSPTAGGEYEQYF	TGTGCCAGCAGCCCTACAGCGGGGGGCGAATACGAGCAGTACTTC
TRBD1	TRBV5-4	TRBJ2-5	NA	CASSSPGQQETQYF	TGTGCCAGCAGCTCTCCGGGACAGCAAGAGACCCAGTACTTC
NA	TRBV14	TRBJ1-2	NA	CASSNKQGNRGYTF	TGTGCCAGCAGCAATAAACAGGGTAATCGGGGCTACACCTTC
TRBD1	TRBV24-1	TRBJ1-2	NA	CATSDSGTGYGYTF	TGTGCCACCAGTGATTCCGGGACAGGCTACGGCTACACCTTC
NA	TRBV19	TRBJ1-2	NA	CASVPLRGYGYTF	TGTGCCAGTGTGCCGCTGAGAGGCTATGGCTACACCTTC
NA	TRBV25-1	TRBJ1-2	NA	CASSEWSEYTF	TGTGCCAGCAGTGAATGGAGTGAGTACACCTTC
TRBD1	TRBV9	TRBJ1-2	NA	CASSVGTGYGYTF	TGTGCCAGCAGCGTCGGGACAGGCTATGGCTACACCTTC
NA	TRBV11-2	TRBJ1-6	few	CASSPEVQTLHF	TGTGCCAGCAGCCCCGAGGTACAAACCCTCCACTTT
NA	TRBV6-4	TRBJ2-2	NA	CASSVGLNTGELFF	TGTGCCAGCAGTGTCGGTCTTAACACCGGGGAGCTGTTTTTT